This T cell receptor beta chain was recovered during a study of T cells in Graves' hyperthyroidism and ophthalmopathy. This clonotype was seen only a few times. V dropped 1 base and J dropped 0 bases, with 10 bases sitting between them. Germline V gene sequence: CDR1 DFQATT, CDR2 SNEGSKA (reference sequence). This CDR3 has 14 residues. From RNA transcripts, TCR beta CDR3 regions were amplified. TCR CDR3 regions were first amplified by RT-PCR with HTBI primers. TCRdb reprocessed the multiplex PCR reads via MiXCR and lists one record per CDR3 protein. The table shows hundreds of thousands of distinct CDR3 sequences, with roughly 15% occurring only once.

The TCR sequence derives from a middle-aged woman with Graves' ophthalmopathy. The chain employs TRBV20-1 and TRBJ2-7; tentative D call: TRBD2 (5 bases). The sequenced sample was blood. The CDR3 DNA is TGCAGTGCTAGAGGAGGGCACTCCTCCTACGAGCAGTACTTC. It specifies CSARGGHSSYEQYF.